This TCR beta chain was captured by sequencing in a study of CD8 T cells in ankylosing spondylitis. Findings of the study overall: Certain motif variants had earlier been reported in reactive arthritis synovial fluid and blood. As reported, disease-linked clones showed significant enrichment in matched ankylosing spondylitis synovial fluid. A TCR beta motif of under ten highly homologous variants seemed to mark ankylosing spondylitis blood.

V was clipped by 4 bases and J by 6 bases, with 17 bases between them. This CDR3 has 14 amino acids. Germline V CDR1 and CDR2: DFQATT, SNEGSKA (reference sequence). MiXCR, applied by TCRdb to the 5' RACE reads, yields one record per CDR3 protein. The profile shows about 400,000 distinct CDR3 sequences, about 22% of them singletons. In regard to this clonotype: The antigen remains unidentified.

The J gene is TRBJ2-3, the V gene TRBV20-1; TRBD2 might be the D (6 bases). Material: blood, either unsorted or a sorted T cell fraction (not recorded which). The TCR sequence derives from a male donor with ankylosing spondylitis. CDR3 nucleotides: TGCAGTGCTACCCCCATAAGCGGGTGGGATACGCAGTATTTT. Residues: CSATPISGWDTQYF.